What follows are 10 T cell receptor beta chains derived from one specimen sequenced in a study of shared clonotypes between healthy human individuals (TCRdb year 2020). Library prep was done by the immunoSEQ multiplex PCR assay. The table was pulled from immuneACCESS by TCRdb, which kept in-frame rearrangements only. Such tables lose some clones; where checked, under half of the loss comes from unresolved V genes, and the rest has no known cause. Present in this sample are some 680,000 clones, around 73% of which were seen just once. Clones ranked in the top ten supply about 1.8% of the sample. Sequencing was done on a sample of memory CD4+ T cells sorted from blood. The cell subset or site label here, explained by the study, means: CD45RA-negative fraction. These receptors were obtained from a woman aged 25-40 years in good health.

This chain joins TRBV5-4 and TRBJ1-4, with D perhaps TRBD1 (6 bases). Germline CDR1 SGHNT, CDR2 YYREEE (reference sequence). The V gene lost 5 bases and the J gene lost 7 bases, with 12 bases spanning the gap. The CDR3 sequence is 13 residues long. The CDR3 sequence: CASSSDRREKLFF. DNA of the CDR3: TGTGCCAGCAGTTCCGACAGGCGTGAAAAACTGTTTTTT.

The rearrangement joins TRBV6-5 to TRBJ1-5; no clear D. Germline CDR1 MNHEY, CDR2 SVGAGI. The CDR3 is 15 amino acids. Trimming cost V 6 bases and J 0 bases, with 12 bases left between them. CDR3 region: CASRSFQYSNQPQHF. For the CDR3, the DNA is TGTGCCAGCAGGTCCTTCCAATATAGCAATCAGCCCCAGCATTTT.

The V and J genes are TRBV19 and TRBJ2-2; no definite D call. The V gene's germline CDR1 is LNHDA and CDR2 SQIVND (reference sequence). V gave up 3 bases and J gave up 4 bases, with 18 bases separating them. This CDR3 region has 17 residues. The CDR3 DNA reads TGTGCCAGTAGTATCGGCCGCATCCGGGCGAGCACCGGGGAGCTGTTTTTT. Translating gives CASSIGRIRASTGELFF. Full variable domain (remainder filled in from reference TRBV19 and TRBJ2-2): DGGITQSPKYLFRKEGQNVTLSCEQNLNHDAMYWYRQDPGQGLRLIYYSQIVNDFQKGDIAEGYSVSREKKESFPLTVTSAQKNPTAFYLCASSIGRIRASTGELFFGEGSRLTVL.

The V and J genes are TRBV19 and TRBJ2-5, with 7 bases fitting TRBD1. The V gene end was trimmed by 4 bases and the J gene end by 7 bases; junction bases not matched to a gene: 9. The CDR3 loop spans 14 amino acids. In germline, CDR1 is LNHDA, CDR2 SQIVND (reference sequence). This CDR3 reads CASSTRDSLGTQYF. The CDR3 DNA reads as TGTGCCAGTAGTACGAGGGACAGCTTAGGGACCCAGTACTTC.

The V call is TRBV27, the J call TRBJ2-7; 9 bases align to TRBD2. Germline V lookup: CDR1 MNHEY, CDR2 SMNVEV (reference sequence). The J segment lost 6 bases and the V segment lost 6 bases, leaving 9 bases of the junction unmatched. This CDR3 region has 14 residues. The CDR3 loop is CASRRGGVRGEQYF. The CDR3 region has the DNA TGTGCCAGCAGGCGGGGGGGAGTACGCGGCGAGCAGTACTTC.

V is TRBV27 and J is TRBJ2-7; 12 nucleotides line up with TRBD2. Germline values: CDR1 MNHEY, CDR2 SMNVEV (reference sequence). This CDR3 comprises 16 residues. Unmatched junction bases numbered 9, after V lost 5 bases and J lost 4 bases. Here the CDR3 reads CASSTPSGRALYEQYF. CDR3 in DNA: TGTGCCAGCAGTACCCCTAGCGGGAGGGCCTTGTACGAGCAGTACTTC.

The rearrangement uses TRBV2 and TRBJ1-1; weak D call: TRBD1 (5 bases). Germline V gene sequence: CDR1 SNHLY, CDR2 FYNNEI. The V end was cut by 6 bases, the J end by 6 bases, with 14 bases between. This CDR3 is 13 amino acids long. CDR3 sequence (DNA): TGTGCCAGCAGGGGGGATAGGTGGTCTGAAGCTTTCTTT. Translated, it gives CASRGDRWSEAFF.

The chain has TRBV6-1 and TRBJ1-1; no definite D call. Germline CDR1 MNHNS, CDR2 SASEGT. V was cut by 7 bases and J by 0 bases, with 12 bases left in between. This CDR3 contains 14 residues. As DNA, the CDR3 is TGTGCCAGCACCACACTGGGGATGAACACTGAAGCTTTCTTT. Protein product: CASTTLGMNTEAFF.

As for this clone: Other DNA sequences in the same sample also yield this CDR3. The chain recombines TRBV2 with TRBJ1-1; D ambiguous. CDR1 is SNHLY, CDR2 FYNNEI, per germline. The CDR3 covers 16 residues. V shed 3 bases and J shed 0 bases, with 14 bases lying between them. The CDR3 DNA reads as TGTGCCAGCAGTGAGCAAGGTGGGGATGTGAACACTGAAGCTTTCTTT. Translating it yields CASSEQGGDVNTEAFF.

This clone has a handful of counts. This rearrangement joins TRBV10-2 to TRBJ2-7; 10 nucleotides agree with TRBD2. The CDR3 consists of 14 residues. The junction had 13 bases not matched to a gene; V was cut back by 11 bases and J by 6 bases. CDR1 and CDR2 (germline): WSHSY, SAAADI. The CDR3 loop reads CASHGSGRAREQYF. The CDR3 DNA sequence: TGCGCCTCCCATGGGAGCGGGAGGGCCCGCGAGCAGTACTTC.